The 3 T cell receptor beta chains listed next were all sequenced from one sample in a study of blood T cell repertoires in COVID-19. Repertoires were generated with immunoSEQ multiplex PCR, while TCRdb's copy carries only in-frame clones and drops some. In the table there are a few hundred thousand clones, about 89% of which are singletons. Specimen: PBMCs or T cells enriched from blood (not recorded which). The receptors shown here come from a middle-aged man who had recovered from COVID-19.

V usage is TRBV6-5 and J usage is TRBJ2-7; D perhaps matches TRBD1 (5 bases). CDR3 length: 15 residues. The germline gives CDR1 MNHEY, CDR2 SVGAGI. Trimming left V 4 bases short and J 4 bases short, with 17 bases between. CDR3 residues: CASSSPSRARYEQYF. The CDR3 DNA follows: TGTGCCAGCAGTTCCCCATCCAGGGCACGATACGAGCAGTACTTC.

This chain connects TRBV19 to TRBJ2-7; TRBD1 is a possible D gene (6 bases). CDR3 size: 14 residues. The V end lost 2 bases, the J end lost 0 bases, and 8 bases lay between the germline ends. Germline V CDR1 and CDR2: LNHDA, SQIVND (reference sequence). The CDR3 here is CASSIRQDSYEQYF. The CDR3 coding sequence is TGTGCCAGTAGTATAAGACAGGACTCCTACGAGCAGTACTTC.

CDR3 sequence: CASSESLTSGGGETQYF. Here the CDR3 DNA reads TGCGCCAGCAGTGAGTCTCTGACTAGCGGGGGAGGAGAGACCCAGTACTTC. The chain carries TRBV10-2 and TRBJ2-5; 12 bases agree with TRBD2. The germline CDR1 and CDR2 sequences are WSHSY and SAAADI. Unmatched junction bases numbered 6, after V lost 0 bases and J lost 4 bases. The CDR3 loop spans 17 amino acids.